The entry below gives a single T cell receptor (beta chain) sequence along with its context. What this receptor recognizes is not known. Per-nucleotide qualities are absent, and no much larger clonotype sits a single base away. This sample is drawn from a study of CD8 T cells in ankylosing spondylitis (TCRdb year 2017). Background on the whole study: To find TCR variants linked to disease, the study profiled T cell receptor beta repertoires in ankylosing spondylitis patients and healthy donors. Peripheral blood was sampled, and synovial fluid was also collected from ankylosing spondylitis patients. The whole study cohort included 85 to 120 healthy donors and about two dozen ankylosing spondylitis patients. The investigation overall reported the following: The disease-linked clones were reported as significantly enriched in matched synovial fluid samples from ankylosing spondylitis patients. A CD8+ phenotype was shown by the disease-linked clones, which were found at relatively low frequencies in peripheral blood. Some motif variants had previously been reported in the synovial fluid and blood of reactive arthritis patients, which suggests shared mechanisms of disease initiation. A TCR beta motif made up of several highly homologous amino acid variants appeared to be characteristic of blood from ankylosing spondylitis patients.

CDR1 is given as SGHTA and CDR2 as FQGTGA, both from the germline V gene. Relative to germline, V is missing 0 bases and J is missing 6 bases, with 4 bases of the junction outside any gene match. From the cysteine up to the phenylalanine, the CDR3 has a length of 18 residues. Of the read, only the CDR3 DNA is kept; its 54 bases are in frame from base 1. Instrument on record: Illumina HiSeq 2500. Quantitative 5'-RACE with molecular barcodes was the method used to prepare the TCR beta libraries. Per the authors' processing: A new computational method, built on a probabilistic model of VDJ rearrangement, was used to identify disease-linked TCR variants. In-frame beta chains were kept once TCRdb had trimmed the public reads at Q25 with fastp and called clones with MiXCR. Records with the same CDR3 protein are collapsed into one entry carrying the most frequent genes and DNA. TCRdb, not the original authors, processed these V and J calls. This sample has a few hundred thousand distinct CDR3 sequences in its table, and approximately 8.2% of those were observed once. About 14% of the sample comes from the top ten.

The rearrangement combines TRBV7-3 with TRBJ2-2; the junction holds 16 bases that match TRBD2. What was sequenced was blood, either unsorted or a sorted T cell fraction (not recorded which). The sequence was obtained from a male donor with ankylosing spondylitis. The sequence in DNA is TGTGCCAGCAGCTTAACGGGACTAGCGGGAGGGAGCGCCGGGGAGCTGTTTTTT. Its protein reads: CASSLTGLAGGSAGELFF.